The following is a TCR beta chain sequence with its context. This clone was seen a single time. This receptor's antigen is unknown. No base-level quality is on record; no much larger clone is a single base apart. The CDR3 regions of human TCRbeta chains were analyzed by immunosequencing. In the source study's methods: TCRs in the repertoires were compared against a reference library of SARS-CoV-2-specific TCRs that had been generated with the MIRA antigen-specificity platform. Breadth meant the fraction of unique TCRs that were SARS-CoV-2-associated, whereas depth meant the fraction of total T cells that were SARS-CoV-2-associated. Using the MIRA data, each spike-specific TCR was mapped to the spike region that the TCR reacts to and placed in a CD4 or CD8 class. Log10-transformed breadth and depth values were compared by one-way ANOVA with Sidak's multiple comparisons tests. The table was pulled from immuneACCESS by TCRdb, which kept in-frame rearrangements only. Such tables lose some clones; where checked, under half of the loss comes from unresolved V genes, and the rest has no known cause. V, J and clone size are those of that table, while D and trimming were read from the DNA. The sample table shows more than 110,000 clones, and 92% are seen once. Of the sample, 3% to 3.5% is held by the ten largest clones.

Sample time point, as interpreted from the label and publication: baseline before first vaccination. Vaccinee samples came from UK trials COV001 and COV002, including a single-blind randomized controlled phase 2/3 trial of AZD1222 (ChAdOx1 nCoV-19) in healthy adults. For TCRbeta chain sequencing, PBMC samples from trial participants were taken at day 0 and at day 28 after the second dose. This entry belongs to a study of T cell responses to AZD1222 COVID-19 vaccine (dated by TCRdb to 2020 to 2022). Context from the whole study: AZD1222 recipients whose second dose came at about 4 weeks and those whose second dose came at about 12 weeks were combined into one group, since spike-specific TCR depth and breadth did not differ between the two schedules. Enrollment into the trials was organized by age into subgroups of 18-55, 56-69 and 70-plus years, and those subgroups contained roughly 150, 30 and 60 TCR-sequenced participants, respectively. TCR sequencing covered over 230 trial participants: roughly 200 given two doses of AZD1222 and around 26 given two doses of MenACWY control vaccine. The research as a whole found: Conclusions about previously exposed vaccinees are limited because only a handful of AZD1222 recipients were SARS-CoV-2 seropositive at baseline. CD4 TCRs associated with the vaccine covered the entire spike protein, and the dominant responses were in regions 160-218 and 743-854. Most participants were white British and females outnumbered males, and the authors suggested that clonal diversity may have been underestimated. In the small 56-69-year group, the increase in depth fell short of significance, most likely because of low power. Because no day 14 peak-response samples were available, repertoires were characterized only after the peak T cell response. Nearly half of unique spike-specific TCRs reportedly recognized epitopes outside regions mutated in the B.1.351 and B.1.1.7 variants. After two AZD1222 doses, spike-specific TCR breadth and depth were significantly higher than at day 0 and than in MenACWY recipients.

The sequence came from an adult in good health. The specimen was peripheral blood, collected on day 0 of AZD1222 vaccination.

The nucleotides are TGTGCCGCTCGGCTGGGGAACACCGGGGAGCTGTTTTTT. This codes for CAARLGNTGELFF. The rearrangement combines TRBV10-3 with TRBJ2-2; there is no confident call for the D gene. The germline V gene specifies ENHRY as CDR1 and SYGVKD as CDR2. The CDR3 runs 13 residues from the cysteine to the phenylalanine. Only CDR3 DNA remains: 39 bases, in frame from the first base. V is cut by 11 bases and J by 1 base, and the space between the germline ends is 11 bases.